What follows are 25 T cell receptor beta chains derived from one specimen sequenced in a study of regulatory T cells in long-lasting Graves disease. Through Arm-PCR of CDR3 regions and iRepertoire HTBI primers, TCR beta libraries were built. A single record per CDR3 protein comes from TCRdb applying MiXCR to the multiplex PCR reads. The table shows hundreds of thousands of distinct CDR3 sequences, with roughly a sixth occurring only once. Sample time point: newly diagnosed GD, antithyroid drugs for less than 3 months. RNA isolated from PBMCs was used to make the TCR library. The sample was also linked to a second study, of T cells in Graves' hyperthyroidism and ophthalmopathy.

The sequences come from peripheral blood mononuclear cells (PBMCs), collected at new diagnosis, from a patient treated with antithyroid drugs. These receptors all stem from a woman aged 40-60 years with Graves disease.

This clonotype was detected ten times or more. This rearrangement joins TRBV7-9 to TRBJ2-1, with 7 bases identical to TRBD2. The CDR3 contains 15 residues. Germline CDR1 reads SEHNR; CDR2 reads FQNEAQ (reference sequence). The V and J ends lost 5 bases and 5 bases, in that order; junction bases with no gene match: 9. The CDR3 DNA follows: TGTGCCAGCAGCCAGCTCCGGGGGGACCACAATGAGCAGTTCTTC. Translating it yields CASSQLRGDHNEQFF.

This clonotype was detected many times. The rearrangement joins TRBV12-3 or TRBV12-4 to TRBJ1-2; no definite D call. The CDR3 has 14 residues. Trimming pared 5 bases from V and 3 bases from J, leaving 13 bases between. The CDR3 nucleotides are TGTGCCAGCAGTCGAGGACGGGAATACTATGGCTACACCTTC. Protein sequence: CASSRGREYYGYTF.

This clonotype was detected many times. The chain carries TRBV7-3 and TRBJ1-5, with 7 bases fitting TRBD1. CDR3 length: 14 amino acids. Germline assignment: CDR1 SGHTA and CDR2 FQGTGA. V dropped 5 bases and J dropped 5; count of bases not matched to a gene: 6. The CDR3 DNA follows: TGTGCCAGCAGCGAAGGGGACAGAGATCAGCCCCAGCATTTT. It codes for CASSEGDRDQPQHF. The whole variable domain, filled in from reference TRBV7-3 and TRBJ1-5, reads GAGVSQTPSNKVTEKGKYVELRCDPISGHTALYWYRQSLGQGPEFLIYFQGTGAADDSGLPNDRFFAVRPEGSVSTLKIQRTERGDSAVYLCASSEGDRDQPQHFGDGTRLSIL.

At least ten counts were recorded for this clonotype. CDR3 protein: CASGGTNTGELFF. CDR3 DNA: TGTGCCTCCGGCGGGACGAACACCGGGGAGCTGTTTTTT. V and J are TRBV10-3 and TRBJ2-2, with D possibly matching TRBD2 (6 bases). Germline V gives CDR1 ENHRY, CDR2 SYGVKD. This CDR3 has 13 residues. The V gene lost 11 bases and the J gene lost 0 bases, with 10 bases spanning the gap.

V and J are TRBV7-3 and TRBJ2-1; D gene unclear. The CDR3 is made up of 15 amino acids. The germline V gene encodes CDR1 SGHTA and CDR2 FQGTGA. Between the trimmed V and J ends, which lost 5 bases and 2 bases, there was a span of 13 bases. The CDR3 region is CASSPTPAAYNEQFF. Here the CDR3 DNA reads TGTGCCAGCAGCCCGACCCCAGCAGCCTACAATGAGCAGTTCTTC.

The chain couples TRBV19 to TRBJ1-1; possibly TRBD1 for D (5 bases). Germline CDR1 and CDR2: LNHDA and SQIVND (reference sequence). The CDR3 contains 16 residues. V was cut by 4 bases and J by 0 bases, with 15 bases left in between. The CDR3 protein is CASSKGNQDLNTEAFF. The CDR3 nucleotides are TGTGCCAGTAGTAAGGGGAACCAAGATTTGAACACTGAAGCTTTCTTT.

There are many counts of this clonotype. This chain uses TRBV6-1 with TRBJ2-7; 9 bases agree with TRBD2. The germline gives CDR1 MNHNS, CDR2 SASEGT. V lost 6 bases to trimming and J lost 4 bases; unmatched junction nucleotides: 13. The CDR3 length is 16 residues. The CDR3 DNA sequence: TGTGCCAGCAGCACCGGGACTAGCTGGGCCTCGTACGAGCAGTACTTC. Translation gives CASSTGTSWASYEQYF.

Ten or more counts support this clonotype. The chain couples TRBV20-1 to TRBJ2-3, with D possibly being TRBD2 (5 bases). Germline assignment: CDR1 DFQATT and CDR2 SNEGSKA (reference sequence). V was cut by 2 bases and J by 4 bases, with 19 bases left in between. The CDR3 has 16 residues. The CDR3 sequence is CSARLQDFGMSDTQYF. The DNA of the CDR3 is TGCAGTGCTAGACTTCAGGACTTCGGGATGTCAGATACGCAGTATTTT.

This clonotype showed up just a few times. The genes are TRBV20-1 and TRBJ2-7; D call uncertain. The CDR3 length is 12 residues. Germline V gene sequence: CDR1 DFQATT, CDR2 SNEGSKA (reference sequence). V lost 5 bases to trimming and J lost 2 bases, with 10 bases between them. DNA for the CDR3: TGCAGTGCTCGGACGTCAACCTACGAGCAGTACTTC. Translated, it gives CSARTSTYEQYF.

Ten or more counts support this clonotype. The chain's CDR3 is CASSPAGHPYGYTF. CDR3 nucleotides: TGTGCCAGCAGCCCTGCGGGACACCCCTATGGCTACACCTTC. This chain connects TRBV7-2 to TRBJ1-2; maybe TRBD1 (6 bases). CDR1 SGHTA and CDR2 FQGNSA come from the germline V gene. Trimming shortened V by 5 bases and J by 4 bases, and 14 bases separated the two germline ends. The CDR3 contains 14 residues.

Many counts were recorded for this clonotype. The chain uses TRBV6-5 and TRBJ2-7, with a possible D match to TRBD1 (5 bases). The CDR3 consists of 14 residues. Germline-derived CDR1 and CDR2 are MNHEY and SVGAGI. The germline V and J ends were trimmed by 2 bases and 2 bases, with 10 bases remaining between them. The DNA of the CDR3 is TGTGCCAGCAGTTACGACAGCCGCACCTACGAGCAGTACTTC. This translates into CASSYDSRTYEQYF.

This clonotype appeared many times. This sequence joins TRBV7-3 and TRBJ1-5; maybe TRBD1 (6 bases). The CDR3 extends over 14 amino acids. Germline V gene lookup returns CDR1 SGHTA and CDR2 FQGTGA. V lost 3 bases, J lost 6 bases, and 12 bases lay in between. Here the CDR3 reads CASSFTGAVQPQHF. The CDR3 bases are TGTGCCAGCAGCTTCACGGGGGCGGTTCAGCCCCAGCATTTT.

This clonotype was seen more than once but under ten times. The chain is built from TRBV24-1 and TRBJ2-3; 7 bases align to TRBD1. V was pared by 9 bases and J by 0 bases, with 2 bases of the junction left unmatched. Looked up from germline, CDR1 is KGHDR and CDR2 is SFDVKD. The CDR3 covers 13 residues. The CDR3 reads CATRDSSTDTQYF. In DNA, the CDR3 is TGTGCCACCCGGGACAGCAGCACAGATACGCAGTATTTT.

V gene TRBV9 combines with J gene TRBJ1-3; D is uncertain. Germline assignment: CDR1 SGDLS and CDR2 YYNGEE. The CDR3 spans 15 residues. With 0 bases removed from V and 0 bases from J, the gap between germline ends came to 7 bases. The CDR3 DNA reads TGTGCCAGCAGCGTAGACCCGAGCTCTGGAAACACCATATATTTT. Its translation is CASSVDPSSGNTIYF.

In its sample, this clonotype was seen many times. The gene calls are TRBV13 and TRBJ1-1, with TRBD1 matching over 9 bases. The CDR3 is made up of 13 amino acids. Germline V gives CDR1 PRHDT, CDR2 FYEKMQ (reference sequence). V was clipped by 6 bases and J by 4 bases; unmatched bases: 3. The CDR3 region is CASRPDRGTEAFF. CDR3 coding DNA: TGTGCCAGCAGGCCGGACAGGGGCACTGAAGCTTTCTTT.

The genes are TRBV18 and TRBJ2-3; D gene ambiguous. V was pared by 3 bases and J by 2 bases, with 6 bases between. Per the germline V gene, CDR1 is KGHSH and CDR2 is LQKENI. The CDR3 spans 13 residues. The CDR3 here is CASSPGHTDTQYF. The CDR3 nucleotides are TGTGCCAGCTCACCGGGCCACACAGATACGCAGTATTTT.

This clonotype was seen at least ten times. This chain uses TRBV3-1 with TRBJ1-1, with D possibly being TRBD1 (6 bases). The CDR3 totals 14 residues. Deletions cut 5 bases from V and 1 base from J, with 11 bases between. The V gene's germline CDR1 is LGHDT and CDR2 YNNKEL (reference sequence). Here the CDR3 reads CASSYGQPNTEAFF. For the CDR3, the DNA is TGTGCCAGCAGCTACGGACAGCCGAACACTGAAGCTTTCTTT.

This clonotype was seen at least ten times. The CDR3 loop reads CASSLGRNNEKLFF. As DNA, the CDR3 is TGTGCCAGCAGCTTAGGCAGGAACAATGAAAAACTGTTTTTT. The chain links TRBV13 to TRBJ1-4, with unresolved D. The CDR3 sequence is 14 residues long. Germline V gene lookup returns CDR1 PRHDT and CDR2 FYEKMQ (reference sequence). The V end was cut by 0 bases, the J end by 5 bases, with 7 bases between.

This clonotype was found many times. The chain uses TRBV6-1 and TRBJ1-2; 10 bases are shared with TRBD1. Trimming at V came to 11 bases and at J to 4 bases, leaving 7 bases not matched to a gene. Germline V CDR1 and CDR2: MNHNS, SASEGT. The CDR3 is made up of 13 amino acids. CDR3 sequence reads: CACQTGGSYGYTF. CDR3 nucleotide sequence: TGTGCCTGCCAGACAGGGGGCTCCTATGGCTACACCTTC.

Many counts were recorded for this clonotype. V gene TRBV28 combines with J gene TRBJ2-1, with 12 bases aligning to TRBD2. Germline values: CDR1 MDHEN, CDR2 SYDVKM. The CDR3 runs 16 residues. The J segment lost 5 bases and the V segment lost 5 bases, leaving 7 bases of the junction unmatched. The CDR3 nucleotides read TGTGCCAGCAGTGCCCTACTAGCGGGGGGTGACAATGAGCAGTTCTTC. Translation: CASSALLAGGDNEQFF. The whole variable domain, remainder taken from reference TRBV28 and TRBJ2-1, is DVKVTQSSRYLVKRTGEKVFLECVQDMDHENMFWYRQDPGLGLRLIYFSYDVKMKEKGDIPEGYSVSREKKERFSLILESASTNQTSMYLCASSALLAGGDNEQFFGPGTRLTVL.

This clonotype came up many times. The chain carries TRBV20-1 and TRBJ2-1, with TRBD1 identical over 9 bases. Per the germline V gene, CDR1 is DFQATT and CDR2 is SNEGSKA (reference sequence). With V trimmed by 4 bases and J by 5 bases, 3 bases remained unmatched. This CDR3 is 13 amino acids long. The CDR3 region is CSATGTGNNEQFF. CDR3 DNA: TGCAGTGCTACCGGGACAGGGAACAATGAGCAGTTCTTC.

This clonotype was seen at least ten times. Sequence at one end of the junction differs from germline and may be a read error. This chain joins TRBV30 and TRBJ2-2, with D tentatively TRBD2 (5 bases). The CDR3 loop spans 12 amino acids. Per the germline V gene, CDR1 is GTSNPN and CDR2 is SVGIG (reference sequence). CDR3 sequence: CAWSPSTRELFF. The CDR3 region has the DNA TGTGCCTGGAGTCCTAGCACCCGGGAGCTGTTTTTT.

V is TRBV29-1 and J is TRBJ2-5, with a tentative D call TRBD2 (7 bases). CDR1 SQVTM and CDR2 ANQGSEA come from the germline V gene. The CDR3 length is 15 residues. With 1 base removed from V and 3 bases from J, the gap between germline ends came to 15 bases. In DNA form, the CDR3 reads TGCAGCGTTGAAGTAGGGGGGGCAGGGGAAGAGACCCAGTACTTC. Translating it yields CSVEVGGAGEETQYF.

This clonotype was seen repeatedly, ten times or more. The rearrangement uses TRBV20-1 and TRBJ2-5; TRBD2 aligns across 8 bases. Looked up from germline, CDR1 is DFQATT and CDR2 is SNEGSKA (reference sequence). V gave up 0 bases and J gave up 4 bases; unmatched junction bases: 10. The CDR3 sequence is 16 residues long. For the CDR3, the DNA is TGCAGTGCTAGAGATGGACTAGCCCGGCGGGGAGAGACCCAGTACTTC. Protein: CSARDGLARRGETQYF.

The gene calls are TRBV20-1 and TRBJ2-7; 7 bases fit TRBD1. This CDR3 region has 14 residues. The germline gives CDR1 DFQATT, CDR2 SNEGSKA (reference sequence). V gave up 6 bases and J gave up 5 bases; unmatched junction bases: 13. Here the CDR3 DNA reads TGCAGTGCCCCCGGGGTTAGGGGGCCGGACGAGCAGTACTTC. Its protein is CSAPGVRGPDEQYF.